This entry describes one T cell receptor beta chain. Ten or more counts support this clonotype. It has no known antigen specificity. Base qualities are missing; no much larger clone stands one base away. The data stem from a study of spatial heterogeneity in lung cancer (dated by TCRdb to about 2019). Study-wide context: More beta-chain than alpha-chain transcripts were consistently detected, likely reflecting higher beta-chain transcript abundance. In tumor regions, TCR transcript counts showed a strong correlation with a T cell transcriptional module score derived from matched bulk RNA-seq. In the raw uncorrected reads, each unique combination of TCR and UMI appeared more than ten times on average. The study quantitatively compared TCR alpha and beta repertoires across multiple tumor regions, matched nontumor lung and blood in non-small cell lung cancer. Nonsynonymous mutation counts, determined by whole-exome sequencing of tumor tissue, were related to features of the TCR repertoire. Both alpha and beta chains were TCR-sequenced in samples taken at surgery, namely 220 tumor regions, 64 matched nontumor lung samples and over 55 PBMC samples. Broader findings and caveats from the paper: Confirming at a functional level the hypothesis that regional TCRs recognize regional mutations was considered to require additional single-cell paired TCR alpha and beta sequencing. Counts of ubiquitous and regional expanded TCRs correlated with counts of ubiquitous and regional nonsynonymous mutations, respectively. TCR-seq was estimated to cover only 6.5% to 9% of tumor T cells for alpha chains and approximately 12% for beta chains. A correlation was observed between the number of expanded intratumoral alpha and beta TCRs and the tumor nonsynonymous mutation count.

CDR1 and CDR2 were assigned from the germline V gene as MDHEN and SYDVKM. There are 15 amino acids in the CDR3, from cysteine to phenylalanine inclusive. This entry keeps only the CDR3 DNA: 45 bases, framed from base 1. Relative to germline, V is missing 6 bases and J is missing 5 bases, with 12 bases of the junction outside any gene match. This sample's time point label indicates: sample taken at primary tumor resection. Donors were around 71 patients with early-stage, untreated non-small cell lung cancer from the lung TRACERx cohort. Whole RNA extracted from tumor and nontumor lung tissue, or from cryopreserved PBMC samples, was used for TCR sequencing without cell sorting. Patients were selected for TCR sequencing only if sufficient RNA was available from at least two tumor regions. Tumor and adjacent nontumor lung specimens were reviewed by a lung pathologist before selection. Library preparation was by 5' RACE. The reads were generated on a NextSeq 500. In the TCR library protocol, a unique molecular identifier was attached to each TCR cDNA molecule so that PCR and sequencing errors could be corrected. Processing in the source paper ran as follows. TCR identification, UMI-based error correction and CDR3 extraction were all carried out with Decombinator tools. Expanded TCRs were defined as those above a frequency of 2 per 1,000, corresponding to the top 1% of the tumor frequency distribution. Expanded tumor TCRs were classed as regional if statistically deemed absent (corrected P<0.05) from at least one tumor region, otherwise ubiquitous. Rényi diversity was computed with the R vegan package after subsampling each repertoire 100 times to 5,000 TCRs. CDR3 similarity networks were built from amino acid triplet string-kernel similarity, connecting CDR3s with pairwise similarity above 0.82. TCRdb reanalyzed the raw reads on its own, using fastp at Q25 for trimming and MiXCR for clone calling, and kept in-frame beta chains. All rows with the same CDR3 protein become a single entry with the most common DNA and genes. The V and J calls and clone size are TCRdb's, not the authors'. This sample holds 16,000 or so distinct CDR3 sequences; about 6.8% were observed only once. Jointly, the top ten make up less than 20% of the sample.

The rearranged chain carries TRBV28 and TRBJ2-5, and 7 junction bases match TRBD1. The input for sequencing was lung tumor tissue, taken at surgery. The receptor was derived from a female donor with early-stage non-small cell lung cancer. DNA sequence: TGTGCCAGCAGCTCCCCAAAACAGGGGTCCGAGACCCAGTACTTC. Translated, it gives CASSSPKQGSETQYF.